One and the same sample provided the 28 T cell receptor beta chains below, sequenced in a study of blood T cell repertoires in COVID-19 (TCRdb year 2020). The library was obtained by the immunoSEQ multiplex PCR assay. As stored in TCRdb, this immuneACCESS dataset retains in-frame rearrangements with V and J assigned. A fraction of the clones does not appear; measured against another copy, unresolved V genes explain less than half of the discrepancy, and the remainder lacks a known reason. The table for this sample lists under 250,000 clones; roughly 81% of them were counted only once. Jointly, the top ten make up about 4% of the sample. Sequencing was performed on peripheral blood. The origin of the receptors is a man over 45 with acute or convalescent COVID-19.

The V call is TRBV5-1, the J call TRBJ1-1; D not resolved. Germline V gene data show CDR1 as SGHRS and CDR2 as YFSETQ. The CDR3 extends over 14 amino acids. V lost 0 bases and J 1 base, leaving 7 bases between the germline ends. DNA of the CDR3: TGCGCCAGCAGCTTGGGGCCGTCGAACACTGAAGCTTTCTTT. The encoded protein is CASSLGPSNTEAFF.

V usage is TRBV12-5 and J usage is TRBJ2-2; D might be TRBD1 (5 bases). The CDR3 extends over 15 amino acids. Germline values: CDR1 LGHNT, CDR2 FRNRAP. V lost 6 bases, J lost 1 base, and 12 bases lay in between. The CDR3 nucleotides read TGTGCTAGTGGGCCGGCCACAGGGAACACCGGGGAGCTGTTTTTT. Its translation is CASGPATGNTGELFF.

This chain connects TRBV18 to TRBJ1-1; 7 positions agree with TRBD1. The germline V gene encodes CDR1 KGHSH and CDR2 LQKENI. This CDR3 contains 15 residues. V gave up 4 bases and J gave up 0 bases; unmatched junction bases: 5. CDR3 bases: TGTGCCAGCTCACAAACACAGGGGCTGAACACTGAAGCTTTCTTT. It specifies CASSQTQGLNTEAFF.

This chain links TRBV5-1 with TRBJ2-7; TRBD1 matches at 7 bases. Unmatched junction bases numbered 8, after V lost 4 bases and J lost 4 bases. Per germline, CDR1 SGHRS and CDR2 YFSETQ. This CDR3 is 14 amino acids long. The CDR3 DNA reads as TGCGCCAGCAGCCCCGAAGGGGGCAGATACGAGCAGTACTTC. This gives the protein CASSPEGGRYEQYF.

This clone appeared a single time. The chain links TRBV27 to TRBJ2-1, with 7 bases lining up with TRBD2. The CDR3 runs to 16 residues. J lost 1 base, V lost 4 bases, and 7 bases had no gene match. Germline V CDR1 and CDR2: MNHEY, SMNVEV (reference sequence). The CDR3 is CASSSLSGMSYNEQFF. In nucleotides, the CDR3 is TGTGCCAGCAGTTCCCTAAGCGGGATGTCCTACAATGAGCAGTTCTTC.

V gene TRBV19 combines with J gene TRBJ1-5; D not certain. This CDR3 region has 14 residues. Trimming stripped 3 bases from V and 4 bases from J, with 10 bases between. Germline CDR1 and CDR2: LNHDA and SQIVND (reference sequence). CDR3: CASSIGLGNQPQHF. DNA for the CDR3: TGTGCCAGTAGTATCGGGTTGGGTAATCAGCCCCAGCATTTT.

In this sample, this clone turned up once. This chain joins TRBV18 and TRBJ1-2; 7 nucleotides align to TRBD1. From germline, CDR1 is KGHSH and CDR2 LQKENI. With V trimmed by 3 bases and J by 7 bases, 8 bases remained unmatched. The CDR3 contains 14 residues. CDR3 nucleotide sequence: TGTGCCAGCTCACCCGGGACAGAGGGAATTGGCTACACCTTC. Residues: CASSPGTEGIGYTF.

The J gene is TRBJ1-4, the V gene TRBV14, with unresolved D. This CDR3 is 15 amino acids long. With 1 base removed from V and 3 bases from J, the gap between germline ends came to 9 bases. The V gene's germline CDR1 is SGHDN and CDR2 FVKESK. This CDR3 is CASSQVRGSNEKLFF. CDR3 sequence (DNA): TGTGCCAGCAGCCAAGTTCGGGGATCTAATGAAAAACTGTTTTTT. Drawing the rest from reference TRBV14 and TRBJ1-4, the complete variable domain is EAGVTQFPSHSVIEKGQTVTLRCDPISGHDNLYWYRRVMGKEIKFLLHFVKESKQDESGMPNNRFLAERTGGTYSTLKVQPAELEDSGVYFCASSQVRGSNEKLFFGSGTQLSVL.

The chain recombines TRBV24-1 with TRBJ1-2, with TRBD1 matching 8 bases. The CDR3 covers 17 residues. J lost 8 bases, V lost 3 bases, and 16 bases had no gene match. Germline V gene lookup returns CDR1 KGHDR and CDR2 SFDVKD. CDR3 coding DNA: TGTGCCACCAGTGATCAGACAGGGGATCAGGCCGCGCGAGGCTACACCTTC. This translates into CATSDQTGDQAARGYTF.

The V call is TRBV10-3, the J call TRBJ1-4; D perhaps matches TRBD1 (5 bases). Trimming cost V 8 bases and J 0 bases, with 7 bases left between them. The CDR3 sequence is 13 residues long. CDR1 ENHRY and CDR2 SYGVKD come from the germline V gene. The CDR3 DNA is TGTGCCATCGGGGCTCCAACTAATGAAAAACTGTTTTTT. Translating it yields CAIGAPTNEKLFF.

The chain employs TRBV4-2 and TRBJ1-1; D ambiguous. V was pared by 0 bases and J by 7 bases, with 12 bases between. The CDR3 loop spans 14 amino acids. Germline V gene data show CDR1 as LGHNA and CDR2 as YNFKEQ. CDR3 nucleotides: TGTGCCAGCAGCCAAGATCTTAGGAGCCGTGAAGCTTTCTTT. Its protein product is CASSQDLRSREAFF.

The chain couples TRBV12-3 or TRBV12-4 to TRBJ1-2; D call uncertain. Trimming removed 6 bases at V and 8 bases at J, with 13 bases between. CDR3 length: 12 residues. CDR3 residues: CASSWNQAGYTF. The CDR3 nucleotides are TGTGCCAGCAGCTGGAACCAGGCGGGCTACACCTTC.

The sample holds a few counts of this clone. The chain employs TRBV5-1 and TRBJ2-7, with TRBD1 matching over 7 bases. The CDR3 extends over 16 amino acids. After removal of 4 bases from V and 0 bases from J, the junction contained 10 bases not matched to a gene. Germline V gives CDR1 SGHRS, CDR2 YFSETQ. The CDR3 coding sequence is TGCGCCAGCAGCCCCCGTGGGGACAGCTTCTCCTACGAGCAGTACTTC. Translation gives CASSPRGDSFSYEQYF.

V and J are TRBV30 and TRBJ1-2, with 9 bases fitting TRBD1. The J segment lost 8 bases and the V segment lost 2 bases, leaving 15 bases of the junction unmatched. CDR3 size: 16 residues. Germline lookup yields CDR1 GTSNPN and CDR2 SVGIG (reference sequence). The DNA for the CDR3 is TGTGCCTGGAGTTCCACCCTCGCCGGGACAGGGAACGGCTACACCTTC. It specifies CAWSSTLAGTGNGYTF.

The sample holds one count of this clone. V gene TRBV27 combines with J gene TRBJ1-4; no clear D gene. Germline V gene data show CDR1 as MNHEY and CDR2 as SMNVEV (reference sequence). With 6 bases removed from V and 3 bases from J, the gap between germline ends came to 11 bases. The CDR3 covers 14 residues. CDR3 DNA sequence: TGTGCCAGCAGGCCCGGGATCCCTAATGAAAAACTGTTTTTT. Translated, it gives CASRPGIPNEKLFF. The full variable domain, completed using reference TRBV27 and TRBJ1-4, is EAQVTQNPRYLITVTGKKLTVTCSQNMNHEYMSWYRQDPGLGLRQIYYSMNVEVTDKGDVPEGYKVSRKEKRNFPLILESPSPNQTSLYFCASRPGIPNEKLFFGSGTQLSVL.

The genes are TRBV7-9 and TRBJ1-6, with a weak D call TRBD1 (6 bases). The ends were cut back, 6 bases at V and 3 bases at J, with 12 bases in the middle. The CDR3 contains 15 residues. Germline CDR1 and CDR2: SEHNR and FQNEAQ (reference sequence). Here the CDR3 reads CASSQDRNYNSPLHF. CDR3 coding DNA: TGTGCCAGCAGTCAGGACAGAAACTATAATTCACCCCTCCACTTT.

Details on this clone: An end of the junction differs from the germline gene, which may be a read error. V is TRBV7-2 and J is TRBJ2-7, with 12 bases lining up with TRBD2. This CDR3 spans 14 amino acids. Germline V gene lookup returns CDR1 SGHTA and CDR2 FQGNSA. The DNA of the CDR3 is TGTGCCAGCAGCCTAGCGGGAGGGGGTTACGAGCAGTACTTC. It specifies CASSLAGGGYEQYF.

This clone was seen just once. The chain carries TRBV19 and TRBJ2-7; 7 nucleotides align to TRBD1. Germline CDR1 is LNHDA and CDR2 is SQIVND (reference sequence). The CDR3 is made up of 16 amino acids. V lost 5 bases and J lost 0; bases outside the gene matches: 10. The CDR3 sequence: CASSGRRGTSSYEQYF. The CDR3 nucleotides read TGTGCCAGTAGTGGGCGCAGGGGGACGAGCTCCTACGAGCAGTACTTC. Full variable domain (outside the CDR3, taken from reference TRBV19 and TRBJ2-7): DGGITQSPKYLFRKEGQNVTLSCEQNLNHDAMYWYRQDPGQGLRLIYYSQIVNDFQKGDIAEGYSVSREKKESFPLTVTSAQKNPTAFYLCASSGRRGTSSYEQYFGPGTRLTVT.

This chain joins TRBV11-3 and TRBJ2-3; 9 bases match TRBD2. CDR1 SGHNT and CDR2 YENEEA come from the germline V gene. After removal of 5 bases from V and 0 bases from J, the junction contained 3 bases not matched to a gene. This CDR3 is built from 15 residues. The CDR3 is CASSTREGSTDTQYF. CDR3 DNA sequence: TGTGCCAGCAGCACGCGGGAGGGGAGCACAGATACGCAGTATTTT.

The CDR3 sequence is CASSQGAYEQYF. DNA of the CDR3: TGTGCCAGCAGTCAGGGTGCCTACGAGCAGTACTTC. The rearrangement links TRBV12-3 or TRBV12-4 to TRBJ2-7; D perhaps matches TRBD1 (5 bases). V gave up 5 bases and J gave up 2 bases, with 7 bases separating them. This CDR3 has 12 residues.

This clone came up once. The chain combines TRBV28 with TRBJ1-1; 7 bases fit TRBD1. Germline V gene data show CDR1 as MDHEN and CDR2 as SYDVKM. Trimming at V came to 2 bases and at J to 4 bases, leaving 1 base not matched to a gene. The CDR3 extends over 13 amino acids. The DNA for the CDR3 is TGTGCCAGCAGTTTAAACAGGGGCACTGAAGCTTTCTTT. It specifies CASSLNRGTEAFF.

The gene calls are TRBV7-6 and TRBJ1-1, with TRBD1 as a possible D gene (5 bases). The germline V gene has CDR1 SGHVS and CDR2 FNYEAQ. The CDR3 consists of 15 residues. V dropped 1 base and J dropped 3 bases, with 12 bases sitting between them. The CDR3 DNA reads TGTGCCAGCAGCTTAGACGGGGGAGGCTACACTGAAGCTTTCTTT. This translates into CASSLDGGGYTEAFF.

This sequence joins TRBV6-5 and TRBJ1-1; a possible D gene is TRBD1 (5 bases). Deletions cut 8 bases from V and 7 bases from J, with 20 bases between. The CDR3 consists of 14 residues. The germline CDR1 and CDR2 sequences are MNHEY and SVGAGI. CDR3 coding DNA: TGTGCCAGCGCCTACGATGGGGTTAGGGGTGAAGCTTTCTTT. Protein sequence: CASAYDGVRGEAFF.

The chain employs TRBV7-9 and TRBJ1-1; possibly TRBD1 for D (6 bases). CDR3 length: 16 amino acids. Germline-derived CDR1 and CDR2 are SEHNR and FQNEAQ (reference sequence). Deletions cut 5 bases from V and 3 bases from J, with 19 bases between. The CDR3 DNA sequence: TGTGCCAGCAGCCCGCGGACAGATTCGTCTTACACTGAAGCTTTCTTT. Its translation is CASSPRTDSSYTEAFF.

This chain connects TRBV4-2 to TRBJ2-7; D may be TRBD1 (6 bases). V dropped 0 bases and J dropped 4 bases, with 13 bases sitting between them. CDR1 LGHNA and CDR2 YNFKEQ come from the germline V gene. The CDR3 runs 15 residues. The CDR3 region has the DNA TGTGCCAGCAGCCAAGAGGGTGAGGGGGATTACGAGCAGTACTTC. The encoded protein is CASSQEGEGDYEQYF.

This chain links TRBV12-1 with TRBJ1-1; TRBD1, the D gene given by the table, was not confirmed from the DNA. TRBV12-1 is listed as a pseudogene. CDR3 size: 15 residues. The CDR3 spells CASSLGTVLNTEAFF. In DNA, the CDR3 is TGTGCCAGCAGCCTTGGGACAGTATTAAACACTGAAGCTTTCTTT.

This sequence joins TRBV4-1 and TRBJ1-4; D is perhaps TRBD1 (6 bases). The germline V gene encodes CDR1 MGHRA and CDR2 YSYEKL. The CDR3 is 16 residues long. With 1 base removed from V and 10 bases from J, the gap between germline ends came to 19 bases. CDR3 amino acids: CASSQAEGEKKAKLFF. In DNA form, the CDR3 reads TGCGCCAGCAGCCAAGCTGAGGGGGAAAAGAAGGCAAAACTGTTTTTT.

V and J are TRBV3-1 (or the pseudogene TRBV3-2) and TRBJ2-2, with TRBD2 identical over 9 bases. The V and J ends lost 4 bases and 1 base, in that order; junction bases with no gene match: 7. Looked up from germline, CDR1 is LGHDT and CDR2 is YNNKEL (reference sequence). This CDR3 is built from 17 residues. CDR3: CASSPFSLAGNTGELFF. CDR3 DNA: TGTGCCAGCAGCCCGTTCTCACTAGCGGGGAACACCGGGGAGCTGTTTTTT.